This is a list of T cell receptor beta chains from one sample in a study of T cell repertoires in cytomegalovirus infection. TCRdb re-called the reads through MiXCR, storing one row per CDR3 protein. Of fewer than 250,000 distinct CDR3 sequences in the sample, around 12% were seen once. Sample: PBMCs. Receptor source: a human donor in good health (CMV status not recorded). Some clones in this sample may be carry-over from other donors' samples. CDR3s include the opening cysteine and the closing phenylalanine or tryptophan. Each record gives: J gene, D gene, clone size, V gene, CDR3 DNA, CDR3 protein. A D gene is named only where the DNA matches it firmly. A clone size is listed for some rows: how often the clone was seen (once, few, many), or a class if it is expanded.

>TRBJ1-1|TRBD1|.|TRBV20-1
TGCAGTGCCGAAATTGGGACAGGGGGGAAGGAAGCTTTCTTT
CSAEIGTGGKEAFF
>TRBJ2-3|.|many|TRBV6-5
TGTGCCAGCAGTTACAATACAGCCACAGATACGCAGTATTTT
CASSYNTATDTQYF
>TRBJ1-1|TRBD1|many|TRBV12-3/TRBV12-4
TGTGCCAGCAGCTCAGGGGGCTACACTGAAGCTTTCTTT
CASSSGGYTEAFF
>TRBJ2-3|TRBD2|.|TRBV20-1
TGCAGTGCGAGACCCCGGGAGGCCAGGGAGAGAGATACGCAGTATTTT
CSARPREARERDTQYF
>TRBJ1-2|TRBD1|many|TRBV12-5
TGTGCTAGTGGATCGGACAGGGGGGGTCACTATGGCTACACCTTC
CASGSDRGGHYGYTF
>TRBJ1-2|TRBD1|once|TRBV3-1
TGTGCCAGCAGCCAAGAGGACAGGGACTACTACACCTTC
CASSQEDRDYYTF
>TRBJ2-7|.|many|TRBV28
TGTGCCAGCAGTTTCGGCGGCCGGGCCTACGAGCAGTACTTC
CASSFGGRAYEQYF
>TRBJ1-2|TRBD1|many|TRBV28
TGTGCCAGCAGTTTACAGGGGGGACGGGGCTACACCTTC
CASSLQGGRGYTF
>TRBJ2-7|TRBD1|few|TRBV28
TGTGCCAGCACTAGACAGGGGGTTTACGAGCAGTACTTC
CASTRQGVYEQYF
>TRBJ2-3|TRBD1|.|TRBV15
TGTGCCACCAGCTCGGGGGACAGGGCGAGCACAGATACGCAGTATTTT
CATSSGDRASTDTQYF
>TRBJ2-2|.|.|TRBV19
TGTGCCAGTAGGAGCGGAACGAACACCGGGGAGCTGTTTTTT
CASRSGTNTGELFF
>TRBJ2-6|.|.|TRBV12-3/TRBV12-4
TGTGCCAGCACTATCCACGACTCTGGGGCCAACGTCCTGACTTTC
CASTIHDSGANVLTF
>TRBJ2-1|.|many|TRBV12-3/TRBV12-4
TGTGCCAGCAGTCCCAACCGCCCCTACAATGAGCAGTTCTTC
CASSPNRPYNEQFF
>TRBJ1-2|TRBD1|few|TRBV6-2/TRBV6-3
TGTGCCAGCAGTTACGGTGGGGGGACAGCAAGAGATGGCTACACCTTC
CASSYGGGTARDGYTF
>TRBJ1-1|TRBD1|many|TRBV5-5
TGTGCCAGCAGCCTACGGACAGGGCCCACTGAAGCTTTCTTT
CASSLRTGPTEAFF
>TRBJ1-1|.|.|TRBV20-1
TGCGGTGCTAGAGCGACAGGAATGAGGGGCACTGAAGCTTTCTTT
CGARATGMRGTEAFF
>TRBJ1-6|TRBD1|many|TRBV7-2
TGTGCCAGCAGTTCCGGGACAGGGGTATATAATTCACCCCTCCACTTT
CASSSGTGVYNSPLHF
>TRBJ1-5|TRBD1|.|TRBV19
TGTGCCAGTAGTCCCGGGACAGGGGGCAATCAGCCCCAGCATTTT
CASSPGTGGNQPQHF
>TRBJ2-7|TRBD2|many|TRBV7-2
TGTGCCAGCAGCGCACTAGCGGGAGGGGGGCAGTACTTC
CASSALAGGGQYF
>TRBJ2-7|TRBD2|.|TRBV28
TGTGCCAGCATACGACTAGCGGGACACGAGGAGTACTTC
CASIRLAGHEEYF
>TRBJ2-7|TRBD1|many|TRBV12-3/TRBV12-4
TGTGCCAGCAGTTTTCTGGACAGGGGGTCCTACGAGCAGTACTTC
CASSFLDRGSYEQYF